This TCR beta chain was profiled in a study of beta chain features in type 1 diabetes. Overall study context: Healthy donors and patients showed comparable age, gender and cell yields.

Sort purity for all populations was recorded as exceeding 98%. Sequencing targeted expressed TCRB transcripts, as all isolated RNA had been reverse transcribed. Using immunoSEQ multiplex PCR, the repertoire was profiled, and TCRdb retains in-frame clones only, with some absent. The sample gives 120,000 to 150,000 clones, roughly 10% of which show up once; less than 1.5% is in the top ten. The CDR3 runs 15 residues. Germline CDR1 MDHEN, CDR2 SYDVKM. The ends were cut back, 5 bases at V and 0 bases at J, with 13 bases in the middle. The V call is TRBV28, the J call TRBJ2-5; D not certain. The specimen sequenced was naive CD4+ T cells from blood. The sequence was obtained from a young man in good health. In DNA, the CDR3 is TGTGCCAGCAGTCTTCGACTTACCCACCAAGAGACCCAGTACTTC. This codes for CASSLRLTHQETQYF.